These 30 T cell receptor beta chains were sequenced from one sample in a study of blood T cells in healthy people across ages. Primers used in a second PCR of roughly 7 to 12 cycles were a sample-barcoded 5' primer and a J-beta primer mix. TCRdb reanalysed the 5' RACE reads using MiXCR and keeps one entry per CDR3 protein. The table includes some 290,000 distinct CDR3 sequences, around 29% detected once. The sequenced sample was blood. The receptors originated from a woman in her sixties or seventies in good health.

CDR3 DNA: TGTGCCAGCAGTAAGGTCCCCGCCCCCGAGCAGTACTTC. Translating it yields CASSKVPAPEQYF. The rearrangement links TRBV2 to TRBJ2-7; no definite D call. The CDR3 consists of 13 residues. Germline V gene sequence: CDR1 SNHLY, CDR2 FYNNEI. The germline V and J ends were trimmed by 5 bases and 6 bases, with 14 bases remaining between them.

This clonotype was seen a few times. The chain couples TRBV6-2 or TRBV6-3 to TRBJ2-1, with TRBD2 identical over 12 bases. The CDR3 is made up of 21 amino acids. Germline CDR1 MNHEY, CDR2 SVGEGT. V gave up 2 bases and J gave up 8 bases; unmatched junction bases: 22. The CDR3 DNA reads as TGTGCCAGCAGTTACCCACTGGCGACTAGCGGGAGTTTCAGGAGTACCCATGAGCAGTTCTTC. Protein: CASSYPLATSGSFRSTHEQFF.

This clonotype was counted at least ten times. V and J are TRBV7-8 and TRBJ1-1; D unresolved. Trimming took 5 bases from V and 2 from J, leaving 9 bases between them. The CDR3 loop spans 13 amino acids. Looked up from germline, CDR1 is SGHVS and CDR2 is FQNEAQ. This CDR3 reads CASSPEFNTEAFF. DNA for the CDR3: TGTGCCAGCAGCCCAGAGTTTAACACTGAAGCTTTCTTT. Variable domain in full (rest from reference TRBV7-8 and TRBJ1-1): GAGVSQSPRYKVAKRGQDVALRCDPISGHVSLFWYQQALGQGPEFLTYFQNEAQLDKSGLPSDRFFAERPEGSVSTLKIQRTQQEDSAVYLCASSPEFNTEAFFGQGTRLTVV.

This clonotype was counted between two and nine times. The V call is TRBV29-1, the J call TRBJ2-5, with 14 bases identical to TRBD2. Germline loops: CDR1 SQVTM, CDR2 ANQGSEA. V lost 6 bases and J lost 4; bases outside the gene matches: 10. This CDR3 region has 16 residues. For the CDR3, the DNA is TGCAGCGTCCGATCGGGACTAGCGGGAGTGCGAGAGACCCAGTACTTC. It specifies CSVRSGLAGVRETQYF.

The chain employs TRBV12-3 or TRBV12-4 and TRBJ2-7; either TRBD1 or TRBD2 may supply D (5 bases each). Between the trimmed V and J ends, which lost 6 bases and 6 bases, there was a span of 18 bases. There are 14 residues in the CDR3. CDR3 sequence (DNA): TGTGCCAGCAGCCGGACCGAGGGGACCGGCGAGCAGTACTTC. Translated: CASSRTEGTGEQYF.

The V and J genes are TRBV7-8 and TRBJ2-1; tentatively, D is TRBD2 (5 bases). Trimming pared 0 bases from V and 10 bases from J, leaving 13 bases between. This CDR3 has 14 amino acids. Germline assignment: CDR1 SGHVS and CDR2 FQNEAQ. CDR3 amino acids: CASSLAGAPGEQFF. CDR3 coding DNA: TGTGCCAGCAGCTTAGCGGGAGCCCCGGGGGAGCAGTTCTTC.

This clonotype was recorded a few times. The chain combines TRBV3-1 with TRBJ2-5; 7 bases align to TRBD2. The DNA end lines up better with TRBJ2-1; the J call may be wrong. Germline V gives CDR1 LGHDT, CDR2 YNNKEL (reference sequence). The CDR3 loop spans 14 amino acids. The CDR3 loop is CASGLVGPSNEQFF. The CDR3, as DNA: TGTGCCAGCGGACTAGTCGGCCCCAGCAATGAGCAGTTCTTC.

The gene calls are TRBV7-9 and TRBJ1-1, with D hard to call. CDR1 is SEHNR and CDR2 is FQNEAQ in the germline V gene (reference sequence). This CDR3 has 12 residues. Trimming stripped 4 bases from V and 3 bases from J, with 6 bases between. The CDR3 sequence: CASSSEDTEAFF. CDR3 DNA: TGTGCCAGCAGCTCCGAGGACACTGAAGCTTTCTTT. Together with reference TRBV7-9 and TRBJ1-1, the CDR3 gives the full variable domain: DTGVSQNPRHKITKRGQNVTFRCDPISEHNRLYWYRQTLGQGPEFLTYFQNEAQLEKSRLLSDRFSAERPKGSFSTLEIQRTEQGDSAMYLCASSSEDTEAFFGQGTRLTVV.

The sample holds a few counts of this clonotype. The CDR3 reads CASSFDPRGAKNIQYF. DNA for the CDR3: TGTGCCAGCAGCTTCGACCCCCGGGGAGCCAAAAACATTCAGTACTTC. The rearrangement links TRBV7-2 to TRBJ2-4; D possibly corresponds to TRBD2 (5 bases). Germline V gene lookup returns CDR1 SGHTA and CDR2 FQGNSA. The CDR3 is 16 residues long. V was shortened by 3 bases and J by 0 bases, with 12 bases between the two germline ends.

This clonotype showed up just once. This chain joins TRBV29-1 and TRBJ2-3; D is undetermined. CDR1 and CDR2 (germline): SQVTM, ANQGSEA. V was shortened by 3 bases and J by 4 bases, with 8 bases between the two germline ends. This CDR3 spans 12 amino acids. Here the CDR3 reads CSVDELADTQYF. CDR3 DNA: TGCAGCGTTGACGAGTTAGCAGATACGCAGTATTTT.

The rearrangement links TRBV7-2 to TRBJ2-6, with D perhaps TRBD2 (5 bases). The length of the CDR3 is 16 residues. Trimming cost V 3 bases and J 0 bases, with 9 bases left between them. Germline V gives CDR1 SGHTA, CDR2 FQGNSA. CDR3 region: CASSFSRGSGANVLTF. The CDR3 coding sequence is TGTGCCAGCAGCTTCTCCCGGGGCTCTGGGGCCAACGTCCTGACTTTC.

V gene TRBV29-1 combines with J gene TRBJ2-2; 9 bases align to TRBD2. The CDR3 is 15 amino acids. Germline V gene sequence: CDR1 SQVTM, CDR2 ANQGSEA. Unmatched junction bases numbered 3, after V lost 4 bases and J lost 0 bases. The CDR3 sequence: CSVVLAGSNTGELFF. Written as DNA, the CDR3 is TGCAGCGTTGTCCTAGCGGGATCGAACACCGGGGAGCTGTTTTTT.

This clonotype was seen a handful of times. The chain couples TRBV28 to TRBJ2-3; 8 bases are shared with TRBD2. CDR1 and CDR2 from the germline V gene are MDHEN and SYDVKM. With V trimmed by 0 bases and J by 1 base, 6 bases remained unmatched. The CDR3 is 17 amino acids. CDR3 sequence reads: CASSLWASGRRTDTQYF. The CDR3 DNA follows: TGTGCCAGCAGTTTATGGGCTAGCGGGCGGCGCACAGATACGCAGTATTTT.

This clonotype was found a few times. The rearrangement uses TRBV9 and TRBJ2-2, with D tentatively TRBD2 (6 bases). This CDR3 comprises 13 residues. Deletions cut 1 base from V and 6 bases from J, with 7 bases between. Germline assignment: CDR1 SGDLS and CDR2 YYNGEE. The CDR3 region is CASSVSGAGELFF. CDR3 sequence (DNA): TGTGCCAGCAGCGTATCGGGGGCCGGGGAGCTGTTTTTT. Complete variable domain (other parts from reference TRBV9 and TRBJ2-2): DSGVTQTPKHLITATGQRVTLRCSPRSGDLSVYWYQQSLDQGLQFLIQYYNGEERAKGNILERFSAQQFPDLHSELNLSSLELGDSALYFCASSVSGAGELFFGEGSRLTVL.

This clonotype was counted many times. The chain combines TRBV24-1 with TRBJ1-5; 8 positions match TRBD1. Germline V gives CDR1 KGHDR, CDR2 SFDVKD. The V segment lost 9 bases and the J segment 10 bases; nucleotides outside the gene matches: 10. The CDR3 contains 13 residues. The CDR3 region has the DNA TGTGCCACCTCCGGGACAGGATTCAGCCCCCAGCATTTT. Amino acids: CATSGTGFSPQHF.

The chain couples TRBV5-1 to TRBJ2-1; 11 bases map to TRBD2. Per the germline V gene, CDR1 is SGHRS and CDR2 is YFSETQ. V lost 4 bases, J lost 5 bases, and 5 bases stayed unmatched. This CDR3 comprises 15 residues. This chain's CDR3 is CASSKGLAVDNEQFF. DNA of the CDR3: TGCGCCAGCAGCAAGGGACTAGCGGTTGACAATGAGCAGTTCTTC.

This clonotype was detected only a few times. The V and J genes are TRBV9 and TRBJ2-3; D may be TRBD1 (6 bases). The CDR3 covers 15 residues. The V end was cut by 3 bases, the J end by 0 bases, with 11 bases between. Germline V gene sequence: CDR1 SGDLS, CDR2 YYNGEE. The CDR3 nucleotides read TGTGCCAGCAGCGCCGGGACACTTAGCACAGATACGCAGTATTTT. It yields the protein CASSAGTLSTDTQYF. The full variable domain, its missing parts supplied by reference TRBV9 and TRBJ2-3, is DSGVTQTPKHLITATGQRVTLRCSPRSGDLSVYWYQQSLDQGLQFLIQYYNGEERAKGNILERFSAQQFPDLHSELNLSSLELGDSALYFCASSAGTLSTDTQYFGPGTRLTVL.

Concerning this clonotype: An end of the junction does not agree with germline; a read error may underlie this. V usage is TRBV6-6 and J usage is TRBJ2-5, with 8 positions matching TRBD1. The CDR3 has 14 amino acids. Germline CDR1 reads MNHNY; CDR2 reads SVGAGI (reference sequence). Here the CDR3 DNA reads TGTACCAGCAGTTACTCCGACAGGGGAGAGACCCAGTACTTC. It codes for CTSSYSDRGETQYF.

This clonotype has just a few counts. V and J are TRBV27 and TRBJ2-5; 13 nucleotides agree with TRBD2. Germline CDR1 MNHEY, CDR2 SMNVEV (reference sequence). The junction had 6 bases not matched to a gene; V was cut back by 8 bases and J by 3 bases. There are 15 residues in the CDR3. The CDR3 loop is CASRRLAGGKETQYF. The CDR3 DNA reads as TGTGCCAGCCGGAGACTAGCGGGAGGCAAAGAGACCCAGTACTTC.

The rearrangement uses TRBV7-9 and TRBJ2-7; D is unclear. V lost 6 bases and J 4 bases, leaving 13 bases between the germline ends. Looked up from germline, CDR1 is SEHNR and CDR2 is FQNEAQ (reference sequence). The CDR3 runs 13 residues. CDR3 sequence (DNA): TGTGCCAGCAGTATTGACCCACGTTACGAGCAGTACTTC. This sequence encodes CASSIDPRYEQYF.

This clonotype was observed a handful of times. One end of the junction is discordant with germline, which a read error may explain. The chain recombines TRBV15 with TRBJ2-5; 8 bases agree with TRBD2. The CDR3 consists of 15 residues. The germline V gene has CDR1 LNHNV and CDR2 YYDKDF (reference sequence). The CDR3 region is CATSRERAGDYEQCF. The DNA for the CDR3 is TGTGCCACCAGCAGAGAACGAGCGGGGGACTACGAGCAGTGCTTC.

This clonotype was counted between two and nine times. The V gene is TRBV3-1, the J gene TRBJ2-1; TRBD2 might be the D (6 bases). CDR3 length: 15 residues. Trimming left V 1 base short and J 9 bases short, with 16 bases between. The germline gives CDR1 LGHDT, CDR2 YNNKEL (reference sequence). The CDR3 here is CASSQGVAGRGEQFF. The CDR3 nucleotides read TGTGCCAGCAGCCAAGGGGTTGCGGGAAGGGGTGAGCAGTTCTTC.

Concerning this clonotype itself: The conserved final phenylalanine or tryptophan is absent from the CDR3, which likely points to a read error. The rearrangement uses TRBV5-1 and TRBJ2-7; TRBD1 aligns across 7 bases. Germline V CDR1 and CDR2: SGHRS, YFSETQ. V lost 4 bases to trimming and J lost 7 bases; unmatched junction nucleotides: 5. The CDR3 is 12 residues long. The CDR3 DNA sequence: TGCGCCAGCAGCCCTGGACAGGTAGAGCAGTACTCC. It codes for CASSPGQVEQYS.

This clonotype was observed a handful of times. This chain joins TRBV18 and TRBJ2-5, with TRBD2 identical over 10 bases. The germline CDR1 and CDR2 sequences are KGHSH and LQKENI. The CDR3 is made up of 16 amino acids. J was trimmed by 4 bases and V by 2 bases; bases with no gene match: 7. DNA of the CDR3: TGTGCCAGCTCACCAAGGACTAGCGGCTTCCGAGAGACCCAGTACTTC. This gives the protein CASSPRTSGFRETQYF.

There are a few counts of this clonotype. The gene calls are TRBV12-3 or TRBV12-4 and TRBJ2-5; D might be TRBD2 (6 bases). The ends were cut back, 6 bases at V and 1 base at J, with 15 bases in the middle. This CDR3 contains 15 residues. This chain's CDR3 is CASSQPGTAQETQYF. In nucleotides, the CDR3 is TGTGCCAGCAGCCAACCCGGGACTGCCCAAGAGACCCAGTACTTC.

This clonotype was recorded a few times. CDR3 in amino acids: CASSDQGGRNEKLFF. The CDR3 nucleotides read TGTGCCAGCAGTGACCAAGGGGGGCGTAATGAAAAACTGTTTTTT. The chain has TRBV6-6 and TRBJ1-4; D is possibly TRBD1 (6 bases). The ends were cut back, 5 bases at V and 4 bases at J, with 14 bases in the middle. Germline values: CDR1 MNHNY, CDR2 SVGAGI (reference sequence). The CDR3 extends over 15 amino acids.

The chain joins TRBV6-2 or TRBV6-3 to TRBJ2-2; 12 nucleotides align to TRBD2. The length of the CDR3 is 15 residues. The trim removed 5 bases at V and 6 bases at J, leaving 4 bases unmatched. Germline lookup yields CDR1 MNHEY and CDR2 SVGEGT. The CDR3 loop reads CASSLAGGPSGELFF. The CDR3 DNA is TGTGCCAGCAGTCTAGCGGGAGGGCCCTCCGGGGAGCTGTTTTTT.

The chain joins TRBV5-1 to TRBJ2-5; TRBD1 matches 7 bases. This CDR3 is 14 amino acids long. V was clipped by 0 bases and J by 4 bases; unmatched bases: 3. Per germline, CDR1 SGHRS and CDR2 YFSETQ. CDR3 residues: CASSLGGGLETQYF. CDR3 DNA: TGCGCCAGCAGCTTGGGAGGGGGCCTAGAGACCCAGTACTTC.

This clonotype was counted between two and nine times. This rearrangement joins TRBV9 to TRBJ2-3, with TRBD2 matching over 12 bases. The CDR3 runs to 15 residues. The V and J ends lost 4 bases and 5 bases, in that order; junction bases with no gene match: 5. The germline CDR1 and CDR2 sequences are SGDLS and YYNGEE. CDR3 region: CASSKTSGSGDTQYF. In nucleotides, the CDR3 is TGTGCCAGCAGCAAGACTAGCGGGAGTGGAGATACGCAGTATTTT.

This clonotype appeared many times. V and J are TRBV6-1 and TRBJ1-2; D is possibly TRBD1 (5 bases). The length of the CDR3 is 15 residues. CDR1 and CDR2 from the germline V gene are MNHNS and SASEGT. V shed 8 bases and J shed 4 bases, with 20 bases lying between them. In DNA form, the CDR3 reads TGTGCCAGCGGCCGGGACCTACTTCCATCCTATGGCTACACCTTC. This codes for CASGRDLLPSYGYTF.